Shown below are 27 T cell receptor beta chains from a single sample sequenced in a study of cytomegalovirus exposure and HLA in healthy donors. The primer mix had 60 Vbeta and 13 Jbeta primers. Generated by immunoSEQ multiplex PCR, the TCRdb table keeps only in-frame clones and is missing some. In the table there are under 150,000 clones, approximately 80% of which are singletons. Material: PBMCs. The receptors shown here come from a male donor in good health and CMV-seronegative.

The rearrangement joins TRBV7-9 to TRBJ1-6, with 9 bases aligning to TRBD1. Germline V gene data show CDR1 as SEHNR and CDR2 as FQNEAQ (reference sequence). CDR3 length: 15 amino acids. Germline trimming cut 4 bases from V and 13 bases from J; bases unmatched to any gene: 11. The CDR3 region is CASSWTGQGKSPLHF. The CDR3 coding sequence is TGTGCCAGCAGCTGGACGGGACAGGGTAAATCGCCCCTCCACTTT.

The rearrangement joins TRBV7-2 to TRBJ2-2, with a weak D call TRBD1 (5 bases). Germline V CDR1 and CDR2: SGHTA, FQGNSA. V was cut by 6 bases and J by 4 bases, with 9 bases left in between. CDR3 length: 13 amino acids. CDR3 coding DNA: TGTGCCAGCAGACCACAGGCCACCGGGGAGCTGTTTTTT. This encodes CASRPQATGELFF.

V usage is TRBV19 and J usage is TRBJ2-7, with TRBD2 matching 7 bases. The CDR3 has 11 amino acids. Germline-derived CDR1 and CDR2 are LNHDA and SQIVND (reference sequence). V shed 10 bases, J shed 3 bases, and the junction held 3 bases outside the gene matches. The CDR3 nucleotides are TGTGCCACCGGGGAGGGCTACGAGCAGTACTTC. The encoded protein is CATGEGYEQYF.

V is TRBV19 and J is TRBJ1-1, with 9 bases identical to TRBD1. With V trimmed by 3 bases and J by 4 bases, 6 bases remained unmatched. Per germline, CDR1 LNHDA and CDR2 SQIVND (reference sequence). The CDR3 runs 15 residues. CDR3 nucleotides: TGTGCCAGTAGTATGGGGGGACAGGGCGGCACTGAAGCTTTCTTT. Encoded protein: CASSMGGQGGTEAFF.

Comments on this clone: The junction and the germline gene differ at one end; a read error may be behind it. The chain couples TRBV10-2 to TRBJ1-6; 8 bases agree with TRBD1. The CDR3 totals 18 residues. The V gene's germline CDR1 is WSHSY and CDR2 SAAADI. The CDR3 region is CANSDSEGTGGYNSPLHF. In nucleotides, the CDR3 is TGCGCCAACAGTGATTCTGAGGGGACAGGAGGGTATAATTCACCCCTCCACTTT.

The V and J genes are TRBV28 and TRBJ2-7; possible D gene TRBD2, 5 bases. Trimming removed 5 bases from V and 3 bases from J, with 17 bases in between. The CDR3 loop spans 15 amino acids. Germline values: CDR1 MDHEN, CDR2 SYDVKM. Written as DNA, the CDR3 is TGTGCCAGCAGTACTAGGAAGCATCTGATCTACGAGCAGTACTTC. It codes for CASSTRKHLIYEQYF.

This clone was seen more than once but under ten times. The J gene is TRBJ1-2, the V gene TRBV10-3; D perhaps matches TRBD1 (5 bases). V was pared by 0 bases and J by 7 bases, with 12 bases between. Germline CDR1 and CDR2: ENHRY and SYGVKD. The CDR3 is made up of 14 amino acids. CDR3 bases: TGTGCCATCAGTGAGTCCCAGGGCCGGGTTGGCTACACCTTC. Translated: CAISESQGRVGYTF.

The rearrangement uses TRBV7-8 and TRBJ1-5; perhaps TRBD1 as D (5 bases). This CDR3 contains 15 residues. Germline-derived CDR1 and CDR2 are SGHVS and FQNEAQ. V lost 1 base to trimming and J lost 10 bases, with 17 bases between them. The CDR3 reads CASSLVGGGPQPQHF. CDR3 nucleotides: TGTGCCAGCAGCTTAGTGGGGGGAGGCCCCCAACCCCAGCATTTT.

This sequence joins TRBV27 and TRBJ1-1; D remains ambiguous. Trimming shortened V by 5 bases and J by 5 bases, and 9 bases separated the two germline ends. The CDR3 is made up of 12 amino acids. Germline CDR1 reads MNHEY; CDR2 reads SMNVEV (reference sequence). The CDR3 reads CASSDRRTEAFF. As DNA, the CDR3 is TGTGCCAGCAGTGATAGGAGGACTGAAGCTTTCTTT.

The rearrangement joins TRBV11-2 to TRBJ1-3, with D hard to call. This CDR3 comprises 13 residues. Germline V gene sequence: CDR1 SGHAT, CDR2 FQNNGV. The V end was cut by 1 base, the J end by 4 bases, with 5 bases between. CDR3 nucleotides: TGTGCCAGCAGCTTAGGGCGGGGAAACACCATATATTTT. It encodes CASSLGRGNTIYF. Full variable domain (outside the CDR3, taken from reference TRBV11-2 and TRBJ1-3): EAGVAQSPRYKIIEKRQSVAFWCNPISGHATLYWYQQILGQGPKLLIQFQNNGVVDDSQLPKDRFSAERLKGVDSTLKIQPAKLEDSAVYLCASSLGRGNTIYFGEGSWLTVV.

V usage is TRBV29-1 and J usage is TRBJ1-3; a possible D gene is TRBD1 (5 bases). Trimming pared 7 bases from V and 4 bases from J, leaving 20 bases between. The CDR3 extends over 15 amino acids. Germline V gene data show CDR1 as SQVTM and CDR2 as ANQGSEA. The CDR3 here is CSASLGQGYGNTIYF. The CDR3, as DNA: TGCAGCGCTTCATTGGGGCAGGGCTACGGAAACACCATATATTTT.

V is TRBV5-1 and J is TRBJ2-2, with TRBD2 as a possible D gene (5 bases). V lost 2 bases and J lost 1, with 6 bases in between. Germline CDR1 and CDR2: SGHRS and YFSETQ. This CDR3 is built from 14 residues. The CDR3 loop is CASSLGGNTGELFF. CDR3 DNA sequence: TGCGCCAGCAGCTTAGGAGGGAACACCGGGGAGCTGTTTTTT.

The chain has TRBV6-5 and TRBJ1-5, with TRBD1 as a possible D gene (6 bases). CDR1 and CDR2 (germline): MNHEY, SVGAGI. The CDR3 totals 13 residues. V was cut by 10 bases and J by 0 bases, with 10 bases left in between. The CDR3 coding sequence is TGTGCCACCCCGACAGGTAGCAATCAGCCCCAGCATTTT. The encoded protein is CATPTGSNQPQHF.

V gene TRBV5-8 combines with J gene TRBJ1-5; 8 nucleotides agree with TRBD1. V was clipped by 2 bases and J by 4 bases; unmatched bases: 5. CDR3 length: 15 amino acids. Germline values: CDR1 SGHTS, CDR2 YDEGEE. CDR3 protein: CASSFGQGLNQPQHF. As DNA, the CDR3 is TGTGCCAGCAGCTTTGGACAGGGTCTTAATCAGCCCCAGCATTTT.

The chain links TRBV11-2 to TRBJ2-1, with a tentative D call TRBD2 (5 bases). CDR3 size: 11 residues. V was clipped by 5 bases and J by 11 bases, with 10 bases between them. Germline CDR1 SGHAT, CDR2 FQNNGV. CDR3 nucleotide sequence: TGTGCCAGCAGCCGCAGAGGGCAGCAGTTCTTC. This translates into CASSRRGQQFF.

The rearrangement joins TRBV5-4 to TRBJ1-2; D perhaps matches TRBD1 (6 bases). This CDR3 spans 13 amino acids. V gave up 4 bases and J gave up 2 bases, with 9 bases separating them. Germline CDR1 is SGHNT and CDR2 is YYREEE (reference sequence). The CDR3 sequence: CASSLDRNYGYTF. DNA for the CDR3: TGTGCCAGCAGCCTGGACAGAAACTATGGCTACACCTTC.

This clone showed up just a few times. The chain uses TRBV7-9 and TRBJ2-5; a weak D match, TRBD2 (5 bases). This CDR3 is 15 amino acids long. Germline V gene data show CDR1 as SEHNR and CDR2 as FQNEAQ (reference sequence). Trimming left V 5 bases short and J 3 bases short, with 16 bases between. CDR3 sequence: CASSSYFEGEETQYF. As DNA, the CDR3 is TGTGCCAGCAGCAGTTACTTCGAGGGAGAAGAGACCCAGTACTTC. Supplemented by reference TRBV7-9 and TRBJ2-5, the full variable domain reads DTGVSQNPRHKITKRGQNVTFRCDPISEHNRLYWYRQTLGQGPEFLTYFQNEAQLEKSRLLSDRFSAERPKGSFSTLEIQRTEQGDSAMYLCASSSYFEGEETQYFGPGTRLLVL.

The chain carries TRBV11-3 and TRBJ2-2; D unclear. Trimming cost V 4 bases and J 5 bases, with 14 bases left between them. The CDR3 totals 15 residues. Germline CDR1 is SGHNT and CDR2 is YENEEA. The CDR3: CASSSIFSGTGELFF. Here the CDR3 DNA reads TGTGCCAGCAGCTCTATTTTTTCCGGGACCGGGGAGCTGTTTTTT.

V usage is TRBV19 and J usage is TRBJ2-3, with 11 bases fitting TRBD1. Germline V gives CDR1 LNHDA, CDR2 SQIVND (reference sequence). With V trimmed by 5 bases and J by 4 bases, 2 bases remained unmatched. The CDR3 is 14 amino acids. CDR3 sequence: CASSPGQGADTQYF. The DNA of the CDR3 is TGTGCCAGTAGTCCGGGACAGGGGGCAGATACGCAGTATTTT.

The V and J genes are TRBV4-2 and TRBJ2-5; D remains ambiguous. CDR1 and CDR2 from the germline V gene are LGHNA and YNFKEQ. Trimming removed 4 bases at V and 5 bases at J, with 11 bases between. The CDR3 is made up of 13 amino acids. The CDR3 reads CASSLINRETQYF. DNA for the CDR3: TGTGCCAGCAGCCTAATCAACCGGGAGACCCAGTACTTC.

This chain uses TRBV6-4 with TRBJ2-3; 10 bases are a match to TRBD2. V lost 2 bases to trimming and J lost 1 base; unmatched junction nucleotides: 0. CDR1 is MRHNA and CDR2 is SNTAGT in the germline V gene. The CDR3 has 15 amino acids. CDR3 amino acids: CASSDGTSGTDTQYF. The CDR3 DNA follows: TGTGCCAGCAGTGACGGGACTAGCGGCACAGATACGCAGTATTTT.

V is TRBV6-5 and J is TRBJ2-2, with D uncertain. The CDR3 runs 14 residues. Trimming took off 2 bases at V and 7 bases at J, with 11 bases between the two ends. Germline V gene data show CDR1 as MNHEY and CDR2 as SVGAGI. The CDR3 is CASSYGYSFGELFF. The CDR3 region has the DNA TGTGCCAGCAGTTACGGTTACAGCTTCGGGGAGCTGTTTTTT.

There are a few counts of this clone. The gene calls are TRBV5-6 and TRBJ2-7; D gene unclear. V lost 0 bases, J lost 5 bases, and 12 bases lay in between. CDR3 length equals 14 residues. The germline gives CDR1 SGHDT, CDR2 YYEEEE. CDR3: CASSLGHSPDEQYF. The DNA for the CDR3 is TGTGCCAGCAGCTTGGGACATTCCCCGGACGAGCAGTACTTC.

Only one count was recorded for this clone. The chain links TRBV6-4 to TRBJ2-6; TRBD1 might be the D (6 bases). In germline, CDR1 is MRHNA, CDR2 SNTAGT. CDR3 length equals 16 residues. Trimming took 4 bases from V and 2 from J, leaving 12 bases between them. CDR3 DNA sequence: TGTGCCAGCAGTGTACAGGGTGAAACTGGGGCCAACGTCCTGACTTTC. It specifies CASSVQGETGANVLTF.

Turning to this clone: An end of the junction does not agree with germline; a read error may underlie this. The same CDR3 arises from other DNA sequences in this sample as well. The J gene is TRBJ2-1, the V gene TRBV7-3, with D maybe TRBD2 (5 bases). Germline-derived CDR1 and CDR2 are SGHTA and FQGTGA. CDR3 length: 14 amino acids. CDR3 protein: CASSFPGTHNEQFF. The CDR3 bases are TGTGCCAGTAGCTTTCCGGGAACTCACAATGAGCAGTTCTTC.

The chain carries TRBV9 and TRBJ1-4; D perhaps matches TRBD1 (5 bases). V dropped 1 base and J dropped 1 base, with 5 bases sitting between them. This CDR3 has 14 amino acids. Per germline, CDR1 SGDLS and CDR2 YYNGEE. This CDR3 is CASSVQGTNEKLFF. CDR3 nucleotides: TGTGCCAGCAGCGTACAGGGAACTAATGAAAAACTGTTTTTT.

The chain joins TRBV7-9 to TRBJ2-1; 7 nucleotides match TRBD1. Germline V gene sequence: CDR1 SEHNR, CDR2 FQNEAQ (reference sequence). This CDR3 contains 17 residues. Germline trimming cut 5 bases from V and 0 bases from J; bases unmatched to any gene: 10. The CDR3 DNA reads as TGTGCCAGCAGCATATTCGGACAGGTTGGCTCCTACAATGAGCAGTTCTTC. It encodes CASSIFGQVGSYNEQFF.